The rows below give T cell receptor beta chains drawn from one sample of a study of T cell responses to AZD1222 COVID-19 vaccine. The protocol was immunoSEQ multiplex PCR, while the TCRdb copy is restricted to in-frame clones and leaves out a portion. The table shows 100,000 to 140,000 clones, with around 90% occurring only once. Specimen: peripheral blood, collected 28 days after the second AZD1222 dose. The receptors stem from an adult who received the AZD1222 COVID-19 vaccine. The CDR3 runs from the conserved cysteine through the conserved F or W. A D gene is named only where the DNA matches it firmly. Size tells how often a clone was seen (once, few, many) or the class of an expanded clone, and some rows leave it out.

CASSYELPDTQYF TGTGCCAGCAGCTACGAGTTGCCAGATACGCAGTATTTT NA TRBV7-2 NA TRBJ2-3
CASSLNRGTGELFF TGTGCCAGCAGCTTAAACCGGGGAACCGGGGAGCTGTTTTTT few TRBV7-3 NA TRBJ2-2
CASSMGASTYNSPLHF TGTGCCAGTAGTATGGGCGCCTCCACCTATAATTCACCCCTCCACTTT NA TRBV19 NA TRBJ1-6
CSVDPGFQETQYF TGCAGCGTTGATCCCGGTTTCCAAGAGACCCAGTACTTC once TRBV29-1 NA TRBJ2-5
CASSQVNGNEQFF TGCGCCAGCAGCCAAGTGAATGGCAATGAGCAGTTCTTC NA TRBV4-3 NA TRBJ2-1
CASSLGRVEQFF TGTGCCAGCAGTTTGGGCCGGGTTGAGCAGTTCTTC few TRBV28 NA TRBJ2-1
CASSRGGEGNTIYF TGTGCCAGCAGTCGCGGAGGGGAAGGAAACACCATATATTTT NA TRBV2 NA TRBJ1-3
CASSVGRGVDTEAFF TGTGCCAGCAGCGTCGGCAGGGGGGTCGACACTGAAGCTTTCTTT NA TRBV9 TRBD1 TRBJ1-1
CASHGTDAEAFF TGTGCCAGCCACGGCACGGACGCTGAAGCTTTCTTT NA TRBV28 NA TRBJ1-1
CASSPEESLDEQYF TGTGCCAGCAGTCCGGAGGAGTCCTTGGACGAGCAGTACTTC NA TRBV6-2/TRBV6-3 NA TRBJ2-7
CAWSTTGGNEKLFF TGTGCCTGGAGTACGACAGGGGGCAATGAAAAACTGTTTTTT NA TRBV30 TRBD1 TRBJ1-4
CASKGTTNTEAFF TGTGCCAGCAAGGGGACAACGAACACTGAAGCTTTCTTT NA TRBV28 NA TRBJ1-1
CASARETAVYEQYF TGTGCCAGCGCCAGGGAGACAGCAGTCTACGAGCAGTACTTC NA TRBV3-1/TRBV3-2 NA TRBJ2-7
CASSPGGSGQGSYEQYF TGTGCCAGCAGCCCGGGGGGGTCGGGACAGGGGAGCTACGAGCAGTACTTC NA TRBV5-4 TRBD1 TRBJ2-7
CASSSLGASGGANEQFF TGTGCCAGCAGCTCGTTAGGCGCTAGCGGGGGGGCAAATGAGCAGTTCTTC NA TRBV7-8 TRBD2 TRBJ2-1
CASSLDWFGTRSYNEQFF TGTGCCAGCAGCTTAGACTGGTTTGGGACTAGATCCTACAATGAGCAGTTCTTC once TRBV7-2 TRBD2 TRBJ2-1
CASSRDRWTYGGYTF TGTGCCAGCAGCCGGGACCGTTGGACCTATGGGGGCTACACCTTC few TRBV7-8 NA TRBJ1-2
CASSPEQGLYGYTF TGTGCCAGCTCACCAGAACAGGGGCTCTATGGCTACACCTTC NA TRBV18 TRBD1 TRBJ1-2
CASSLYRYQETQYF TGTGCCAGCTCACTATACAGGTACCAAGAGACCCAGTACTTC NA TRBV18 NA TRBJ2-5
CASSLSPGQGYGYTF TGTGCCAGCAGCCTCAGCCCGGGACAGGGGTATGGCTACACCTTC NA TRBV11-2 TRBD1 TRBJ1-2
CASSFPGSNQPQHF TGTGCCAGCAGTTTCCCCGGAAGCAATCAGCCCCAGCATTTT medium-sized TRBV28 NA TRBJ1-5
CASSLDRVGEAFF TGCGCCAGCAGCTTGGACAGGGTTGGTGAAGCTTTCTTT NA TRBV5-1 NA TRBJ1-1
CASRGPNGKLFF TGTGCCAGCAGGGGGCCTAACGGAAAACTGTTTTTT NA TRBV7-9 NA TRBJ1-4